This passage covers 30 T cell receptor beta chains from one sample sequenced in a study of shared T cell receptors in the human thymus. The assay was immunoSEQ multiplex PCR, and TCRdb's table has in-frame clones only and misses some. The table shows some 400,000 clones, with approximately 95% occurring only once. Specimen: thymocytes. These TCRs come from a human donor.

This chain connects TRBV9 to TRBJ2-1; 9 bases align to TRBD1. Germline V gives CDR1 SGDLS, CDR2 YYNGEE. V shed 4 bases, J shed 4 bases, and the junction held 9 bases outside the gene matches. This CDR3 spans 16 amino acids. The CDR3 DNA is TGTGCCAGCAGCCCGACGGGGACAGGGAGTTACAATGAGCAGTTCTTC. It yields the protein CASSPTGTGSYNEQFF.

The rearrangement joins TRBV18 to TRBJ2-1, with 13 nucleotides matching TRBD2. Germline values: CDR1 KGHSH, CDR2 LQKENI. V was pared by 3 bases and J by 4 bases, with 9 bases of the junction left unmatched. CDR3 size: 18 residues. CDR3 bases: TGTGCCAGCTCACCGTCCTCTGGGACTAGCGGGAAATACAATGAGCAGTTCTTC. Its translation is CASSPSSGTSGKYNEQFF. The full variable domain, in which reference TRBV18 and TRBJ2-1 provide the parts outside the CDR3, is NAGVMQNPRHLVRRRGQEARLRCSPMKGHSHVYWYRQLPEEGLKFMVYLQKENIIDESGMPKERFSAEFPKEGPSILRIQQVVRGDSAAYFCASSPSSGTSGKYNEQFFGPGTRLTVL.

The V gene is TRBV4-1, the J gene TRBJ2-1; 9 bases agree with TRBD2. CDR1 and CDR2 from the germline V gene are MGHRA and YSYEKL. V lost 0 bases and J lost 7; bases outside the gene matches: 10. The CDR3 loop spans 17 amino acids. The CDR3 nucleotides are TGCGCCAGCAGCCAAGATTTTGAGACTAGCGGCCTAAATGAGCAGTTCTTC. Residues: CASSQDFETSGLNEQFF.

The rearrangement uses TRBV11-2 and TRBJ2-7; D is ambiguous. The CDR3 is 12 amino acids. Germline V gene data show CDR1 as SGHAT and CDR2 as FQNNGV. The V end lost 2 bases, the J end lost 2 bases, and 4 bases lay between the germline ends. In nucleotides, the CDR3 is TGTGCCAGCAGCTTATCGCCCTACGAGCAGTACTTC. Translation: CASSLSPYEQYF.

This chain uses TRBV30 with TRBJ2-3, with D unclear. V was shortened by 2 bases and J by 0 bases, with 15 bases between the two germline ends. This CDR3 has 16 residues. Germline CDR1 reads GTSNPN; CDR2 reads SVGIG (reference sequence). CDR3 region: CAWSRRVQSSTDTQYF. Here the CDR3 DNA reads TGTGCCTGGAGTAGAAGGGTGCAGAGCAGCACAGATACGCAGTATTTT.

The genes are TRBV13 and TRBJ1-2; D is possibly TRBD1 (6 bases). Trimming stripped 5 bases from V and 5 bases from J, with 18 bases between. Germline CDR1 PRHDT, CDR2 FYEKMQ (reference sequence). CDR3 length: 15 residues. In DNA, the CDR3 is TGTGCCAGCAGCCGCTCGACAGGTGGATCATATGGCTACACCTTC. This sequence encodes CASSRSTGGSYGYTF. The variable domain in full, with the rest retrieved from reference TRBV13 and TRBJ1-2, is AAGVIQSPRHLIKEKRETATLKCYPIPRHDTVYWYQQGPGQDPQFLISFYEKMQSDKGSIPDRFSAQQFSDYHSELNMSSLELGDSALYFCASSRSTGGSYGYTFGSGTRLTVV.

The CDR3 DNA sequence: TGTGCCAGCAGTCGGACAGGGGGCAGGGAGCAGTACTTC. It encodes CASSRTGGREQYF. The rearrangement uses TRBV5-4 and TRBJ2-7, with 11 positions matching TRBD1. Germline CDR1 and CDR2: SGHNT and YYREEE (reference sequence). There are 13 residues in the CDR3. Trimming cost V 5 bases and J 7 bases; bases outside gene matches: 5.

The chain has TRBV5-1 and TRBJ1-2; a weak D match, TRBD1 (5 bases). The CDR3 has 18 amino acids. The germline CDR1 and CDR2 sequences are SGHRS and YFSETQ. Deletions cut 2 bases from V and 0 bases from J, with 20 bases between. The CDR3 DNA reads as TGCGCCAGCAGCTTAAAGGGGTCCTATCCAACGACTAACTATGGCTACACCTTC. The encoded protein is CASSLKGSYPTTNYGYTF.

This chain uses TRBV4-1 with TRBJ2-3, with 8 bases aligning to TRBD1. The germline V gene encodes CDR1 MGHRA and CDR2 YSYEKL. The junction had 10 bases not matched to a gene; V was cut back by 6 bases and J by 2 bases. This CDR3 has 16 residues. CDR3: CASRVIMTGVTDTQYF. In DNA, the CDR3 is TGCGCCAGCAGGGTGATTATGACAGGGGTCACAGATACGCAGTATTTT.

This rearrangement joins TRBV10-1 to TRBJ2-3; 10 bases are a match to TRBD1. Germline CDR1 is WNHNN and CDR2 is SYGVQD (reference sequence). CDR3 length: 18 residues. V dropped 6 bases and J dropped 0; count of bases not matched to a gene: 12. CDR3 sequence: CASRPAGTGEGSTDTQYF. The DNA for the CDR3 is TGCGCCAGCAGACCCGCCGGGACAGGGGAGGGGAGCACAGATACGCAGTATTTT.

This clone was seen just once. The gene calls are TRBV28 and TRBJ1-5; D is possibly TRBD1 (6 bases). Trimming removed 8 bases at V and 4 bases at J, with 12 bases between. CDR3 length: 13 residues. The germline gives CDR1 MDHEN, CDR2 SYDVKM. The CDR3 bases are TGTGCCAGCCGTAACACAGGGAATCAGCCCCAGCATTTT. This sequence encodes CASRNTGNQPQHF. Variable domain in full (rest from reference TRBV28 and TRBJ1-5): DVKVTQSSRYLVKRTGEKVFLECVQDMDHENMFWYRQDPGLGLRLIYFSYDVKMKEKGDIPEGYSVSREKKERFSLILESASTNQTSMYLCASRNTGNQPQHFGDGTRLSIL.

The J gene is TRBJ2-3, the V gene TRBV7-2, with 8 positions matching TRBD2. Germline CDR1 is SGHTA and CDR2 is FQGNSA. The CDR3 totals 17 residues. V dropped 5 bases and J dropped 0; count of bases not matched to a gene: 10. Here the CDR3 reads CASSTNLSGSSTDTQYF. DNA of the CDR3: TGTGCCAGCAGCACCAATCTGAGCGGGAGCAGCACAGATACGCAGTATTTT.

The chain couples TRBV2 to TRBJ2-7; 13 bases align to TRBD2. Germline V gene sequence: CDR1 SNHLY, CDR2 FYNNEI. The CDR3 loop spans 16 amino acids. J was trimmed by 2 bases and V by 7 bases; bases with no gene match: 8. CDR3 nucleotide sequence: TGTGCCAGCACCGGGACTAGCGGGACTCATACCTACGAGCAGTACTTC. Protein product: CASTGTSGTHTYEQYF.

This rearrangement joins TRBV27 to TRBJ2-1; 8 bases line up with TRBD1. Germline CDR1 is MNHEY and CDR2 is SMNVEV (reference sequence). This CDR3 contains 14 residues. Trimming removed 5 bases from V and 7 bases from J; junction bases left unmatched: 7. CDR3 residues: CASSTRTGSNEQFF. Here the CDR3 DNA reads TGTGCCAGCAGTACCAGGACAGGGTCAAATGAGCAGTTCTTC.

The chain links TRBV19 to TRBJ2-5; tentative D call: TRBD2 (6 bases). There are 15 residues in the CDR3. The germline V and J ends were trimmed by 7 bases and 5 bases, with 20 bases remaining between them. The germline V gene has CDR1 LNHDA and CDR2 SQIVND (reference sequence). CDR3 region: CASNPPGENVETQYF. As DNA, the CDR3 is TGTGCCAGTAATCCCCCGGGAGAGAATGTGGAGACCCAGTACTTC.

The CDR3 DNA is TGTGCCAGCAGTTCTTTCTACCGGGACAGAGAAACCTACGAGCAGTACTTC. It translates to CASSSFYRDRETYEQYF. The V gene is TRBV28, the J gene TRBJ2-7, with 7 bases aligning to TRBD1. Trimming removed 4 bases from V and 2 bases from J; junction bases left unmatched: 14. This CDR3 has 17 residues. The germline V gene encodes CDR1 MDHEN and CDR2 SYDVKM.

J is TRBJ2-5 and V is TRBV5-4, with unresolved D. Germline V CDR1 and CDR2: SGHNT, YYREEE (reference sequence). The V end was cut by 2 bases, the J end by 2 bases, with 7 bases between. The CDR3 is 13 amino acids. The CDR3 nucleotides read TGTGCCAGCAGCTTCAGGAATCAAGAGACCCAGTACTTC. This sequence encodes CASSFRNQETQYF.

The genes are TRBV21-1 and TRBJ1-3; TRBD1, as called in the table, went unchecked against the DNA. TRBV21-1 is flagged as a pseudogene. The CDR3 contains 16 residues. The CDR3 coding sequence is TGTGCCAGCAGCCGGATCCGGGACAGCTCTGGAAACACCATATATTTT. Its translation: CASSRIRDSSGNTIYF.

The J gene is TRBJ2-7, the V gene TRBV6-5; either TRBD1 or TRBD2 may supply D (6 bases each). This CDR3 region has 12 residues. Between the trimmed V and J ends, which lost 8 bases and 6 bases, there was a span of 14 bases. Looked up from germline, CDR1 is MNHEY and CDR2 is SVGAGI. CDR3 in amino acids: CASGGPDLEQYF. CDR3 sequence (DNA): TGTGCCAGCGGGGGGCCCGACCTCGAGCAGTACTTC.

DNA of the CDR3: TGTGCCAGCAGCCAAGATGCTAGCGGGAACGGAGATACGCAGTATTTT. This codes for CASSQDASGNGDTQYF. This chain joins TRBV14 and TRBJ2-3, with 9 positions matching TRBD2. The junction had 6 bases not matched to a gene; V was cut back by 0 bases and J by 5 bases. This CDR3 comprises 16 residues. Germline lookup yields CDR1 SGHDN and CDR2 FVKESK.

The chain combines TRBV13 with TRBJ2-5, with D possibly matching TRBD2 (6 bases). The V gene's germline CDR1 is PRHDT and CDR2 FYEKMQ (reference sequence). V lost 4 bases and J lost 13, with 13 bases in between. The CDR3 is made up of 11 amino acids. CDR3 sequence reads: CASSSPGERYF. The CDR3 nucleotides read TGTGCCAGCAGCTCTCCGGGAGAGAGGTACTTC.

The chain carries TRBV18 and TRBJ1-5, with 8 bases aligning to TRBD1. Losses at the gene ends were 3 bases for V and 0 bases for J; bases not matched to a gene: 13. This CDR3 is built from 19 residues. CDR1 is KGHSH, CDR2 LQKENI, per germline. For the CDR3, the DNA is TGTGCCAGCTCACCGGGGGGGCAGGGGGCGGAATCTAGCAATCAGCCCCAGCATTTT. Its protein is CASSPGGQGAESSNQPQHF.

The rearrangement joins TRBV5-6 to TRBJ1-4; D is ambiguous. The CDR3 sequence is 14 residues long. V lost 1 base and J 4 bases, leaving 8 bases between the germline ends. CDR1 and CDR2 from the germline V gene are SGHDT and YYEEEE. CDR3 bases: TGTGCCAGCAGCTTGTCGGGTGATAATGAAAAACTGTTTTTT. Translated, it gives CASSLSGDNEKLFF.

This chain connects TRBV7-9 to TRBJ2-5; the match to TRBD2 covers 9 bases. J was trimmed by 4 bases and V by 1 base; bases with no gene match: 10. The CDR3 spans 17 residues. Germline V gene data show CDR1 as SEHNR and CDR2 as FQNEAQ (reference sequence). The CDR3 loop reads CASSLGREGPAVETQYF. The CDR3 DNA reads as TGTGCCAGCAGCTTAGGGCGGGAGGGCCCGGCGGTAGAGACCCAGTACTTC.

The gene calls are TRBV4-1 and TRBJ2-7; 7 positions match TRBD2. Germline V gene sequence: CDR1 MGHRA, CDR2 YSYEKL. CDR3 size: 15 residues. Trimming took 2 bases from V and 3 from J; bases not matched to a gene: 7. The CDR3 here is CASSQHLTSRYEQYF. CDR3 bases: TGCGCCAGCAGCCAACACTTGACTAGCCGCTACGAGCAGTACTTC.

This clone is a singleton in its sample. The chain employs TRBV4-1 and TRBJ2-1, with TRBD2 matching over 9 bases. The V and J ends lost 0 bases and 4 bases, in that order; junction bases with no gene match: 7. Germline V gene data show CDR1 as MGHRA and CDR2 as YSYEKL. The length of the CDR3 is 17 residues. The CDR3 protein is CASSQDLPSGNYNEQFF. The CDR3 DNA reads as TGCGCCAGCAGCCAAGACCTCCCTAGCGGGAATTACAATGAGCAGTTCTTC.

The chain employs TRBV7-9 and TRBJ1-4; 7 nucleotides match TRBD1. CDR1 and CDR2 (germline): SEHNR, FQNEAQ (reference sequence). This CDR3 region has 14 residues. V trimming: 4 bases; J trimming: 4 bases; junction bases outside the gene matches: 3. For the CDR3, the DNA is TGTGCCAGCAGCTCCGGGACAGATAATGAAAAACTGTTTTTT. Amino acid sequence: CASSSGTDNEKLFF. Filled out from reference TRBV7-9 and TRBJ1-4, the complete variable domain reads DTGVSQNPRHKITKRGQNVTFRCDPISEHNRLYWYRQTLGQGPEFLTYFQNEAQLEKSRLLSDRFSAERPKGSFSTLEIQRTEQGDSAMYLCASSSGTDNEKLFFGSGTQLSVL.

This rearrangement joins TRBV23-1 to TRBJ2-1, with TRBD2 identical over 8 bases. TRBV23-1 belongs to the ORF category, with a function that is uncertain. V was pared by 0 bases and J by 5 bases, with 21 bases of the junction left unmatched. This CDR3 has 21 residues. The CDR3 nucleotides read TGCGCCAGCAGTCAATCGATAGCGGTCCCGGGGGCGGGAGGCCTCAACAATGAGCAGTTCTTC. This encodes CASSQSIAVPGAGGLNNEQFF.

J is TRBJ2-1 and V is TRBV20-1; D gene ambiguous. CDR3 length equals 11 residues. V was cut by 3 bases and J by 7 bases, with 7 bases left in between. Germline lookup yields CDR1 DFQATT and CDR2 SNEGSKA (reference sequence). The DNA of the CDR3 is TGCAGTGCTAGCCCTAATAATGAGCAGTTCTTC. This encodes CSASPNNEQFF.

This chain links TRBV5-6 with TRBJ1-3, with 12 bases that match TRBD1. The CDR3 is 15 residues long. Looked up from germline, CDR1 is SGHDT and CDR2 is YYEEEE. J gave up 4 bases and V 4 bases, and 3 bases lay outside the gene matches. The CDR3 coding sequence is TGTGCCAGCAGCAGGGACAGGGGGCAAGGAAACACCATATATTTT. This codes for CASSRDRGQGNTIYF.